Each of the 2 T cell receptor beta chains below was sequenced from the same sample in a study of shared clonotypes between healthy human individuals. Using immunoSEQ multiplex PCR, the repertoire was profiled, and TCRdb retains in-frame clones only, with some absent. The repertoire has over a million clones, 98% to 99% of them found once; the top ten carry about 0.4%. The specimen sequenced was naive CD4+ T cells sorted from blood. The subset was: CD45RA+ positively selected. All receptors derive from a man aged 25 to 40 in good health.

This clone was found once. The J gene is TRBJ1-5, the V gene TRBV18, with 8 bases identical to TRBD1. Germline CDR1 reads KGHSH; CDR2 reads LQKENI. The CDR3 spans 15 residues. V shed 2 bases, J shed 6 bases, and the junction held 6 bases outside the gene matches. The CDR3 reads CASSPGDRLTQPQHF. The CDR3 DNA follows: TGTGCCAGCTCACCAGGGGACAGGTTGACTCAGCCCCAGCATTTT. Based on the CDR3 plus reference TRBV18 and TRBJ1-5, the full variable domain is NAGVMQNPRHLVRRRGQEARLRCSPMKGHSHVYWYRQLPEEGLKFMVYLQKENIIDESGMPKERFSAEFPKEGPSILRIQQVVRGDSAAYFCASSPGDRLTQPQHFGDGTRLSIL.

The chain carries TRBV7-8 and TRBJ1-3; no firm D call. Trimming shortened V by 2 bases and J by 3 bases, and 14 bases separated the two germline ends. CDR1 and CDR2 from the germline V gene are SGHVS and FQNEAQ. CDR3 length: 16 residues. The CDR3, as DNA: TGTGCCAGCAGCTTATTCCAGACTGCCTATGGAAACACCATATATTTT. Its protein product is CASSLFQTAYGNTIYF.